Each of the 30 T cell receptor beta chains below was sequenced from the same sample in a study of shared clonotypes between healthy human individuals. Clones were read by immunoSEQ multiplex PCR, and TCRdb kept only the in-frame ones, dropping some. The repertoire holds 1,400,000 or so clones, with 98% as singletons. The specimen sequenced was naive CD4+ T cells sorted from blood. Regarding subset: CD45RA+ positively selected. Every receptor here comes from a man aged 30 to 39 in good health.

CDR3: CASSSAGRGDGYTF. The CDR3 DNA reads TGTGCCAGCAGTAGCGCAGGGAGAGGAGACGGCTACACCTTC. V usage is TRBV27 and J usage is TRBJ1-2, with D perhaps TRBD1 (5 bases). V was shortened by 5 bases and J by 8 bases, with 18 bases between the two germline ends. Germline V gene data show CDR1 as MNHEY and CDR2 as SMNVEV (reference sequence). The CDR3 loop spans 14 amino acids.

This rearrangement joins TRBV5-1 to TRBJ2-1; 8 bases line up with TRBD1. With V trimmed by 6 bases and J by 7 bases, 15 bases remained unmatched. This CDR3 spans 16 amino acids. CDR1 and CDR2 (germline): SGHRS, YFSETQ. CDR3 amino acids: CASIHGGAGGYNEQFF. The CDR3 DNA sequence: TGCGCCAGCATCCATGGAGGGGCAGGGGGCTATAATGAGCAGTTCTTC.

This chain links TRBV4-1 with TRBJ2-5, with D perhaps matching TRBD2 (6 bases). The CDR3 loop spans 15 amino acids. Germline loops: CDR1 MGHRA, CDR2 YSYEKL. Trimming removed 0 bases at V and 5 bases at J, with 13 bases between. CDR3 sequence: CASSQESSRGETQYF. In DNA form, the CDR3 reads TGCGCCAGCAGCCAAGAAAGTTCTCGGGGGGAGACCCAGTACTTC.

The rearrangement uses TRBV29-1 and TRBJ1-1; D might be TRBD1 (5 bases). V shed 8 bases and J shed 4 bases, with 17 bases lying between them. Germline V gene data show CDR1 as SQVTM and CDR2 as ANQGSEA. The CDR3 is made up of 13 amino acids. The CDR3 reads CSSIRDWGTEAFF. The CDR3 DNA reads TGCAGCTCAATCAGGGATTGGGGCACTGAAGCTTTCTTT. The whole variable domain, remainder taken from reference TRBV29-1 and TRBJ1-1, is SAVISQKPSRDICQRGTSLTIQCQVDSQVTMMFWYRQQPGQSLTLIATANQGSEATYESGFVIDKFPISRPNLTFSTLTVSNMSPEDSSIYLCSSIRDWGTEAFFGQGTRLTVV.

V and J are TRBV5-4 and TRBJ1-4; 7 positions match TRBD1. There are 15 residues in the CDR3. Per the germline V gene, CDR1 is SGHNT and CDR2 is YYREEE (reference sequence). The trim removed 3 bases at V and 9 bases at J, leaving 11 bases unmatched. CDR3 DNA: TGTGCCAGCAGCTCAAACCGGGACAGTATTAAAAAACTGTTTTTT. Amino acids: CASSSNRDSIKKLFF.

The chain is built from TRBV5-1 and TRBJ2-3, with D unclear. Trimming took 0 bases from V and 6 from J, leaving 11 bases between them. CDR1 and CDR2 (germline): SGHRS, YFSETQ. This CDR3 has 14 residues. CDR3 DNA sequence: TGCGCCAGCAGCTTGGGGACCCAGACGGATACGCAGTATTTT. Amino acids: CASSLGTQTDTQYF. Together with reference TRBV5-1 and TRBJ2-3, the CDR3 gives the full variable domain: KAGVTQTPRYLIKTRGQQVTLSCSPISGHRSVSWYQQTPGQGLQFLFEYFSETQRNKGNFPGRFSGRQFSNSRSEMNVSTLELGDSALYLCASSLGTQTDTQYFGPGTRLTVL.

This rearrangement joins TRBV28 to TRBJ2-7; 7 positions match TRBD2. The trim removed 6 bases at V and 3 bases at J, leaving 11 bases unmatched. This CDR3 is 15 amino acids long. Germline V CDR1 and CDR2: MDHEN, SYDVKM. The CDR3 region has the DNA TGTGCCAGCAGCACTCCCTGGGGGGGATACTACGAGCAGTACTTC. Amino acids: CASSTPWGGYYEQYF.

The chain carries TRBV5-6 and TRBJ2-3, with D perhaps matching TRBD1 (6 bases). This CDR3 is 15 amino acids long. Germline values: CDR1 SGHDT, CDR2 YYEEEE. The germline V and J ends were trimmed by 3 bases and 2 bases, with 13 bases remaining between them. CDR3 coding DNA: TGTGCCAGCAGCTCAGGACAGCTTCACACAGATACGCAGTATTTT. Encoded protein: CASSSGQLHTDTQYF.

This clone was observed a single time. This sequence joins TRBV4-3 and TRBJ2-2; D is ambiguous. The CDR3 totals 16 residues. The V end was cut by 1 base, the J end by 8 bases, with 17 bases between. The germline gives CDR1 LGHNA, CDR2 YSLEER. CDR3 sequence reads: CASSQGEPTTAGELFF. CDR3 nucleotides: TGCGCCAGCAGCCAAGGGGAACCCACAACAGCTGGGGAGCTGTTTTTT.

The chain joins TRBV2 to TRBJ2-5, with D hard to call. The CDR3 extends over 14 amino acids. The V gene lost 1 base and the J gene lost 2 bases, with 8 bases spanning the gap. Germline CDR1 is SNHLY and CDR2 is FYNNEI. The CDR3 nucleotides read TGTGCCAGCAGTGAAGACATCCTGCAAGAGACCCAGTACTTC. Translated, it gives CASSEDILQETQYF.

This rearrangement joins TRBV9 to TRBJ1-2, with D hard to call. CDR1 is SGDLS and CDR2 is YYNGEE in the germline V gene. The CDR3 runs to 11 residues. V lost 6 bases and J 6 bases, leaving 9 bases between the germline ends. The CDR3 region has the DNA TGTGCCAGCAAAGGAAGGGATGGCTACACCTTC. Translated: CASKGRDGYTF.

DNA for the CDR3: TGTGCCAGCAGTCGAGAGGGGGGTCGGCAGCCCCAGCATTTT. This encodes CASSREGGRQPQHF. The V call is TRBV6-6, the J call TRBJ1-5, with a tentative D call TRBD1 (6 bases). This CDR3 has 14 residues. Germline V gene sequence: CDR1 MNHNY, CDR2 SVGAGI (reference sequence). V was pared by 5 bases and J by 7 bases, with 15 bases between.

This chain connects TRBV4-1 to TRBJ1-5; TRBD1 is a possible D gene (5 bases). The germline V and J ends were trimmed by 0 bases and 2 bases, with 8 bases remaining between them. The CDR3 has 15 residues. Per germline, CDR1 MGHRA and CDR2 YSYEKL. The CDR3 is CASSQEGGGNQPQHF. The CDR3 region has the DNA TGCGCCAGCAGCCAAGAGGGGGGAGGCAATCAGCCCCAGCATTTT.

This chain uses TRBV7-2 with TRBJ2-5; TRBD1 matches 11 bases. This CDR3 contains 16 residues. Germline CDR1 is SGHTA and CDR2 is FQGNSA. V was pared by 6 bases and J by 2 bases, with 8 bases of the junction left unmatched. The CDR3 here is CASSWTGGARQETQYF. In nucleotides, the CDR3 is TGTGCCAGCAGTTGGACAGGGGGCGCGCGGCAAGAGACCCAGTACTTC. Full variable domain (remainder filled in from reference TRBV7-2 and TRBJ2-5): GAGVSQSPSNKVTEKGKDVELRCDPISGHTALYWYRQSLGQGLEFLIYFQGNSAPDKSGLPSDRFSAERTGGSVSTLTIQRTQQEDSAVYLCASSWTGGARQETQYFGPGTRLLVL.

The chain carries TRBV9 and TRBJ1-1; D is possibly TRBD1 (6 bases). Germline V gene lookup returns CDR1 SGDLS and CDR2 YYNGEE. V lost 0 bases and J 2 bases, leaving 17 bases between the germline ends. The CDR3 runs to 17 residues. The CDR3 loop is CASSVVSLHRENTEAFF. The CDR3, as DNA: TGTGCCAGCAGCGTAGTCTCCCTCCACAGGGAAAACACTGAAGCTTTCTTT.

This clone is a singleton in its sample. The chain recombines TRBV7-9 with TRBJ1-1, with D possibly TRBD1 on 5 matching bases. Per germline, CDR1 SEHNR and CDR2 FQNEAQ (reference sequence). The CDR3 has 13 amino acids. V dropped 5 bases and J dropped 9 bases, with 16 bases sitting between them. CDR3 coding DNA: TGTGCCAGCAGCGTGACAGATACTACCCAAGCTTTCTTT. It translates to CASSVTDTTQAFF. The full variable domain, rest sourced from reference TRBV7-9 and TRBJ1-1, is DTGVSQNPRHKITKRGQNVTFRCDPISEHNRLYWYRQTLGQGPEFLTYFQNEAQLEKSRLLSDRFSAERPKGSFSTLEIQRTEQGDSAMYLCASSVTDTTQAFFGQGTRLTVV.

The J gene is TRBJ1-4, the V gene TRBV7-6; TRBD1 matches at 7 bases. CDR1 is SGHVS, CDR2 FNYEAQ, per germline. CDR3 size: 15 residues. V was pared by 5 bases and J by 1 base, with 4 bases of the junction left unmatched. The CDR3 is CASSEGDRTNEKLFF. CDR3 nucleotide sequence: TGTGCCAGCAGCGAAGGGGACAGAACTAATGAAAAACTGTTTTTT.

This sequence joins TRBV4-1 and TRBJ2-7; D is unresolved. The CDR3 length is 16 residues. The germline V gene encodes CDR1 MGHRA and CDR2 YSYEKL. The V gene lost 1 base and the J gene lost 6 bases, with 19 bases spanning the gap. The CDR3 here is CASSQVRLLNVFEQYF. As DNA, the CDR3 is TGCGCCAGCAGCCAAGTTCGACTCCTGAATGTTTTCGAGCAGTACTTC.

Concerning this clone: Other DNA sequences within the sample encode an identical CDR3. The V and J genes are TRBV5-1 and TRBJ2-5; D is uncertain. The V end lost 0 bases, the J end lost 3 bases, and 3 bases lay between the germline ends. This CDR3 region has 12 residues. Germline loops: CDR1 SGHRS, CDR2 YFSETQ. In DNA, the CDR3 is TGCGCCAGCAGCTTGGGAGAAGAGACCCAGTACTTC. Translated, it gives CASSLGEETQYF.

V gene TRBV14 combines with J gene TRBJ2-7; D unresolved. The CDR3 loop spans 14 amino acids. Germline V gene sequence: CDR1 SGHDN, CDR2 FVKESK. The V gene lost 1 base and the J gene lost 3 bases, with 10 bases spanning the gap. DNA of the CDR3: TGTGCCAGCAGCCAAGGGATAGCATTCTACGAGCAGTACTTC. Protein sequence: CASSQGIAFYEQYF.

V and J are TRBV4-2 and TRBJ2-7; D gene uncertain. The CDR3 runs to 17 residues. Germline V gene data show CDR1 as LGHNA and CDR2 as YNFKEQ. The V and J ends lost 1 base and 3 bases respectively, with 19 bases between them. The CDR3 loop reads CASSQVGPLSVIYEQYF. The CDR3 bases are TGTGCCAGCAGCCAAGTGGGCCCTTTGAGCGTTATCTACGAGCAGTACTTC.

This rearrangement joins TRBV5-1 to TRBJ2-7, with D possibly being TRBD2 (5 bases). Germline V CDR1 and CDR2: SGHRS, YFSETQ. Trimming removed 4 bases at V and 1 base at J, with 12 bases between. The CDR3 runs 14 residues. DNA of the CDR3: TGCGCCAGCAGCCCCGCTAGCAGATCCTACGAGCAGTACTTC. Its translation is CASSPASRSYEQYF.

The chain combines TRBV9 with TRBJ2-3, with D tentatively TRBD1 (6 bases). Trimming stripped 0 bases from V and 2 bases from J, with 13 bases between. The germline gives CDR1 SGDLS, CDR2 YYNGEE. The CDR3 extends over 16 amino acids. The CDR3 protein is CASSVAGAAPTDTQYF. DNA of the CDR3: TGTGCCAGCAGCGTAGCAGGGGCCGCCCCCACAGATACGCAGTATTTT.

The V gene is TRBV11-2, the J gene TRBJ2-5; a possible D gene is TRBD1 (6 bases). V lost 1 base and J 5 bases, leaving 11 bases between the germline ends. This CDR3 region has 14 residues. The germline gives CDR1 SGHAT, CDR2 FQNNGV. The CDR3: CASSLVVGAETQYF. The CDR3, as DNA: TGTGCCAGCAGCTTAGTCGTGGGGGCTGAGACCCAGTACTTC. The complete variable domain, with remaining parts taken from reference TRBV11-2 and TRBJ2-5, reads EAGVAQSPRYKIIEKRQSVAFWCNPISGHATLYWYQQILGQGPKLLIQFQNNGVVDDSQLPKDRFSAERLKGVDSTLKIQPAKLEDSAVYLCASSLVVGAETQYFGPGTRLLVL.

V usage is TRBV18 and J usage is TRBJ2-1; TRBD2 agrees at 9 bases. The CDR3 covers 16 residues. Germline trimming cut 5 bases from V and 8 bases from J; bases unmatched to any gene: 13. Germline lookup yields CDR1 KGHSH and CDR2 LQKENI. CDR3: CASSELAGVPPDEQFF. DNA for the CDR3: TGTGCCAGCTCAGAATTAGCGGGAGTACCCCCCGATGAGCAGTTCTTC.

This sequence joins TRBV7-2 and TRBJ2-2; D ambiguous. V shed 4 bases and J shed 0 bases, with 18 bases lying between them. Germline values: CDR1 SGHTA, CDR2 FQGNSA. CDR3 length: 18 residues. The CDR3 DNA sequence: TGTGCCAGCAGCTCCCAGTCGTTTCAGGCCGCGAACACCGGGGAGCTGTTTTTT. This translates into CASSSQSFQAANTGELFF. Supplemented by reference TRBV7-2 and TRBJ2-2, the full variable domain reads GAGVSQSPSNKVTEKGKDVELRCDPISGHTALYWYRQSLGQGLEFLIYFQGNSAPDKSGLPSDRFSAERTGGSVSTLTIQRTQQEDSAVYLCASSSQSFQAANTGELFFGEGSRLTVL.

The chain uses TRBV6-1 and TRBJ2-7; perhaps TRBD1 as D (7 bases). Trimming left V 3 bases short and J 0 bases short, with 9 bases between. Germline lookup yields CDR1 MNHNS and CDR2 SASEGT. The CDR3 has 14 amino acids. The CDR3 coding sequence is TGTGCCAGCAGTGACCAGGGGGGCTCCTACGAGCAGTACTTC. It codes for CASSDQGGSYEQYF.

The chain has TRBV6-5 and TRBJ2-2; D is uncertain. CDR1 and CDR2 (germline): MNHEY, SVGAGI. CDR3 length equals 13 residues. The V gene lost 2 bases and the J gene lost 6 bases, with 7 bases spanning the gap. The CDR3 protein is CASSYAPAGELFF. The CDR3 region has the DNA TGTGCCAGCAGTTACGCTCCAGCCGGGGAGCTGTTTTTT.

This chain joins TRBV4-3 and TRBJ1-3; 9 bases are shared with TRBD1. V lost 4 bases, J lost 1 base, and 2 bases stayed unmatched. The V gene's germline CDR1 is LGHNA and CDR2 YSLEER. The CDR3 is made up of 15 amino acids. In nucleotides, the CDR3 is TGCGCCAGCAGCCCCGGGACAGGGTCTGGAAACACCATATATTTT. Residues: CASSPGTGSGNTIYF.

The chain is built from TRBV5-4 and TRBJ1-2; no reliable D call. V lost 3 bases and J lost 7, with 10 bases in between. Germline loops: CDR1 SGHNT, CDR2 YYREEE (reference sequence). This CDR3 has 12 residues. The CDR3 reads CASSSLGSGYTF. Written as DNA, the CDR3 is TGTGCCAGCAGCTCCCTGGGGTCTGGCTACACCTTC.